The 22 T cell receptor beta chains below come from one sample, sequenced in a study of T-cell reconstitution after alpha-beta-depleted transplantation in children. The authors prepared the TCRbeta library with unique molecular identifiers. TCRdb re-derived calls from the PCR reads in MiXCR, one entry per CDR3 protein. The sample comprises around 76,000 distinct CDR3 sequences, 15% to 20% of which are singletons, and 51% rests with the top ten. Material: PBMCs, mostly from graft donor cells, obtained 360 days after TCRalphabeta/CD19-depleted stem cell transplant. These receptors came from a male patient aged 2 to 9 who had a stem cell transplant for acute lymphoblastic leukemia, so the T cells may come from the graft donor.

There are many counts of this clonotype. V gene TRBV15 combines with J gene TRBJ1-4; the D gene is possibly TRBD1 (5 bases). V was trimmed by 8 bases and J by 5 bases, leaving 12 bases between them. The CDR3 covers 13 residues. Germline V CDR1 and CDR2: LNHNV, YYDKDF (reference sequence). In nucleotides, the CDR3 is TGTGCCACCTCGGGACGGAGGAATGAAAAACTGTTTTTT. Translating gives CATSGRRNEKLFF.

DNA for the CDR3: TGCAGCGTTGCTAGCCAACCCGCGGACACCCAGTACTTC. Encoded protein: CSVASQPADTQYF. The chain joins TRBV29-1 to TRBJ2-5, with D tentatively TRBD2 (5 bases). The CDR3 has 13 amino acids. From germline, CDR1 is SQVTM and CDR2 ANQGSEA. V was cut by 4 bases and J by 8 bases, with 17 bases left in between.

This clonotype occurred many times. The gene calls are TRBV6-1 and TRBJ2-7, with 7 bases lining up with TRBD2. The ends lost 4 bases at V and 1 base at J; junction bases unmatched: 7. CDR1 is MNHNS, CDR2 SASEGT, per germline. The CDR3 sequence is 15 residues long. CDR3 nucleotide sequence: TGTGCCAGCAGTGGTCCTAGCGGTCAGTCCTACGAGCAGTACTTC. This encodes CASSGPSGQSYEQYF.

The rearrangement links TRBV24-1 to TRBJ2-2; D gene unclear. Germline CDR1 KGHDR, CDR2 SFDVKD. The V gene lost 4 bases and the J gene lost 0 bases, with 11 bases spanning the gap. There are 16 residues in the CDR3. CDR3 in amino acids: CATSDPAPTNTGELFF. As DNA, the CDR3 is TGTGCCACCAGTGACCCTGCCCCGACGAACACCGGGGAGCTGTTTTTT.

In this sample, this clonotype turned up a few times. V is TRBV2 and J is TRBJ2-7; 10 bases line up with TRBD1. The CDR3 runs to 15 residues. The V gene's germline CDR1 is SNHLY and CDR2 FYNNEI. J gave up 3 bases and V 6 bases, and 8 bases lay outside the gene matches. The CDR3 nucleotides are TGTGCCAGCAGACCTCCGGGACAGGGGATCTACGAGCAGTACTTC. It yields the protein CASRPPGQGIYEQYF. Based on the CDR3 plus reference TRBV2 and TRBJ2-7, the full variable domain is EPEVTQTPSHQVTQMGQEVILRCVPISNHLYFYWYRQILGQKVEFLVSFYNNEISEKSEIFDDQFSVERPDGSNFTLKIRSTKLEDSAMYFCASRPPGQGIYEQYFGPGTRLTVT.

The chain employs TRBV4-1 and TRBJ2-7; TRBD2 matches 8 bases. This CDR3 contains 15 residues. Per the germline V gene, CDR1 is MGHRA and CDR2 is YSYEKL. The V and J ends lost 0 bases and 5 bases, in that order; junction bases with no gene match: 6. Written as DNA, the CDR3 is TGCGCCAGCAGCCAAGAAGCCGGGACTAGGGACGAGCAGTACTTC. This sequence encodes CASSQEAGTRDEQYF.

This clonotype was seen repeatedly, ten times or more. The chain recombines TRBV10-3 with TRBJ2-1; D not resolved. The length of the CDR3 is 12 residues. The V gene lost 2 bases and the J gene lost 15 bases, with 14 bases spanning the gap. CDR1 is ENHRY and CDR2 is SYGVKD in the germline V gene. Here the CDR3 DNA reads TGTGCCATCAGTGAGAACGGAGCCACGACGTTCTTC. This codes for CAISENGATTFF.

This clonotype showed up many times. The rearrangement joins TRBV5-1 to TRBJ2-1; TRBD2 aligns across 9 bases. V shed 3 bases and J 7 bases; nucleotides not matched to a gene: 17. The CDR3 is made up of 18 amino acids. Germline CDR1 SGHRS, CDR2 YFSETQ. The CDR3 DNA is TGCGCCAGCAGCTCGGCGGGGGGTGGTAGCGGGAGTAGAAATGAGCAGTTCTTC. It yields the protein CASSSAGGGSGSRNEQFF.

This clonotype was counted ten times or more. The chain links TRBV10-1 to TRBJ2-7; D is undetermined. This CDR3 has 16 residues. V lost 0 bases and J lost 0, with 12 bases in between. Germline CDR1 and CDR2: WNHNN and SYGVQD (reference sequence). The chain's CDR3 is CASSESKGRHSYEQYF. For the CDR3, the DNA is TGCGCCAGCAGTGAGTCGAAGGGCAGGCACTCCTACGAGCAGTACTTC.

This clonotype has a count of ten or more. V and J are TRBV5-1 and TRBJ2-1; 7 bases are shared with TRBD1. CDR3 length: 14 residues. CDR1 is SGHRS and CDR2 is YFSETQ in the germline V gene. V was pared by 0 bases and J by 6 bases, with 3 bases of the junction left unmatched. The CDR3 reads CASSLAGTVNEQFF. CDR3 coding DNA: TGCGCCAGCAGCTTGGCCGGGACAGTCAATGAGCAGTTCTTC.

This clonotype occurred a few times. The genes are TRBV12-3 or TRBV12-4 and TRBJ2-1; TRBD1 might be the D (5 bases). Trimming left V 6 bases short and J 0 bases short, with 15 bases between. The CDR3 runs to 16 residues. The CDR3 DNA reads as TGTGCCAGCAGACGCCGACGCCAGGGCTCCTACAATGAGCAGTTCTTC. Its protein is CASRRRRQGSYNEQFF.

This rearrangement joins TRBV5-5 to TRBJ2-3, with 13 bases identical to TRBD2. CDR3 length equals 14 residues. Germline trimming cut 4 bases from V and 14 bases from J; bases unmatched to any gene: 10. The germline CDR1 and CDR2 sequences are SGHKS and YYEKEE (reference sequence). This chain's CDR3 is CASSPTSGRSLPYF. For the CDR3, the DNA is TGTGCCAGCAGCCCGACTAGCGGGAGGAGTCTGCCGTATTTT.

This clonotype was picked up a small number of times. The CDR3 region has the DNA TGTGCCAGCAGTTACCGGACTAGCGGGAGTTCTGAGCAGTTCTTC. Its translation is CASSYRTSGSSEQFF. The chain carries TRBV6-5 and TRBJ2-1; TRBD2 matches at 13 bases. J was trimmed by 9 bases and V by 2 bases; bases with no gene match: 4. This CDR3 region has 15 residues. The germline CDR1 and CDR2 sequences are MNHEY and SVGAGI.

The table lists this clonotype with a few counts. This chain uses TRBV6-5 with TRBJ2-7; TRBD1 matches 11 bases. Germline V lookup: CDR1 MNHEY, CDR2 SVGAGI. The CDR3 length is 15 residues. J gave up 2 bases and V 0 bases, and 0 bases lay outside the gene matches. In nucleotides, the CDR3 is TGTGCCAGCAGTTACTCGGACAGGGGGCCCTACGAGCAGTACTTC. Amino acid sequence: CASSYSDRGPYEQYF.

This chain links TRBV7-2 with TRBJ2-3, with 10 bases that match TRBD2. With V trimmed by 3 bases and J by 0 bases, 0 bases remained unmatched. CDR3 length equals 15 residues. The V gene's germline CDR1 is SGHTA and CDR2 FQGNSA. The CDR3 sequence: CASSFSGRSTDTQYF. The CDR3 DNA sequence: TGTGCCAGCAGCTTTAGCGGGAGGAGCACAGATACGCAGTATTTT. Together with reference TRBV7-2 and TRBJ2-3, the CDR3 gives the full variable domain: GAGVSQSPSNKVTEKGKDVELRCDPISGHTALYWYRQSLGQGLEFLIYFQGNSAPDKSGLPSDRFSAERTGGSVSTLTIQRTQQEDSAVYLCASSFSGRSTDTQYFGPGTRLTVL.

The chain couples TRBV7-9 to TRBJ2-1; D is unresolved. CDR1 and CDR2 from the germline V gene are SEHNR and FQNEAQ (reference sequence). V lost 6 bases to trimming and J lost 8 bases, with 17 bases between them. The CDR3 sequence is 14 residues long. The chain's CDR3 is CASRSQIALYEQFF. For the CDR3, the DNA is TGTGCCAGCAGGTCGCAGATTGCCCTCTATGAGCAGTTCTTC. Filled out from reference TRBV7-9 and TRBJ2-1, the complete variable domain reads DTGVSQNPRHKITKRGQNVTFRCDPISEHNRLYWYRQTLGQGPEFLTYFQNEAQLEKSRLLSDRFSAERPKGSFSTLEIQRTEQGDSAMYLCASRSQIALYEQFFGPGTRLTVL.

CDR3 in DNA: TGTGCCATCAGTGGGGGTTGGGACTCCCTCAATGAGCAGTTCTTC. Translated, it gives CAISGGWDSLNEQFF. J is TRBJ2-1 and V is TRBV10-3, with D tentatively TRBD2 (6 bases). CDR1 is ENHRY, CDR2 SYGVKD, per germline. This CDR3 has 15 residues. The germline V and J ends were trimmed by 4 bases and 6 bases, with 16 bases remaining between them.

This clonotype showed up many times. This sequence joins TRBV4-1 and TRBJ2-1; no reliable D call. Germline values: CDR1 MGHRA, CDR2 YSYEKL. Between the trimmed V and J ends, which lost 0 bases and 8 bases, there was a span of 11 bases. CDR3 length: 14 amino acids. The DNA for the CDR3 is TGCGCCAGCAGCCAAGAGCTAGGCCGCGATGAGCAGTTCTTC. Its translation is CASSQELGRDEQFF.

This clonotype was observed a handful of times. The CDR3 DNA reads as TGTGCCAGCAGTCCCCAAGCGGGCCGCTACGAGCAGTACTTC. Its protein is CASSPQAGRYEQYF. V usage is TRBV12-3 or TRBV12-4 and J usage is TRBJ2-7, with D tentatively TRBD2 (6 bases). This CDR3 is 14 amino acids long. V shed 5 bases and J shed 3 bases, with 14 bases lying between them.

This clonotype was recorded a few times. V and J are TRBV5-1 and TRBJ2-7, with TRBD1 as a possible D gene (5 bases). The germline V and J ends were trimmed by 4 bases and 2 bases, with 13 bases remaining between them. This CDR3 contains 14 residues. Germline CDR1 is SGHRS and CDR2 is YFSETQ. CDR3 amino acids: CASSRAGNTYEQYF. The CDR3, as DNA: TGCGCCAGCAGCCGGGCAGGGAATACCTACGAGCAGTACTTC.

CDR3: CASSLWGIPNTEAFF. The CDR3 DNA reads as TGCGCCAGCAGCTTGTGGGGGATCCCGAACACTGAAGCTTTCTTT. The rearrangement joins TRBV5-1 to TRBJ1-1; D possibly corresponds to TRBD1 (5 bases). The CDR3 consists of 15 residues. Between the trimmed V and J ends, which lost 1 base and 1 base, there was a span of 11 bases. Germline V gene data show CDR1 as SGHRS and CDR2 as YFSETQ. Full variable domain (missing parts from reference TRBV5-1 and TRBJ1-1): KAGVTQTPRYLIKTRGQQVTLSCSPISGHRSVSWYQQTPGQGLQFLFEYFSETQRNKGNFPGRFSGRQFSNSRSEMNVSTLELGDSALYLCASSLWGIPNTEAFFGQGTRLTVV.

This clonotype was counted between two and nine times. This chain links TRBV20-1 with TRBJ1-1; D not certain. This CDR3 has 11 amino acids. CDR1 and CDR2 (germline): DFQATT, SNEGSKA (reference sequence). Trimming cost V 6 bases and J 6 bases, with 11 bases left between them. The CDR3 loop reads CSARIVAEAFF. In DNA form, the CDR3 reads TGCAGTGCCCGGATTGTAGCTGAAGCTTTCTTT.